The TCR beta chain under discussion was sequenced for a study of regulatory T cells in long-lasting Graves disease. This CDR3 comprises 14 residues. The V gene's germline CDR1 is SNHLY and CDR2 FYNNEI. Trimming left V 2 bases short and J 0 bases short, with 8 bases between. The table lists this clonotype with many counts. Time point: newly diagnosed GD, antithyroid drugs for less than 3 months. The authors made the TCR library using RNA they extracted from PBMCs. Building of the TCR beta libraries involved iRepertoire HTBI primers and Arm-PCR of CDR3 regions. MiXCR, applied by TCRdb to the multiplex PCR reads, yields one record per CDR3 protein. The sample consists of roughly 420,000 distinct CDR3 sequences, roughly 15% of them appearing once. The same sample was also studied in work on T cells in Graves' hyperthyroidism and ophthalmopathy.

The sample was peripheral blood mononuclear cells (PBMCs), taken at new diagnosis, from a patient treated with antithyroid drugs. The clonotype was recovered from a woman in her 30s with Graves disease. The chain employs TRBV2 and TRBJ2-7; TRBD1 might be the D (5 bases). The CDR3 DNA follows: TGTGCCAGCAGTGAATGGACAAGCTCCTACGAGCAGTACTTC. Residues: CASSEWTSSYEQYF.